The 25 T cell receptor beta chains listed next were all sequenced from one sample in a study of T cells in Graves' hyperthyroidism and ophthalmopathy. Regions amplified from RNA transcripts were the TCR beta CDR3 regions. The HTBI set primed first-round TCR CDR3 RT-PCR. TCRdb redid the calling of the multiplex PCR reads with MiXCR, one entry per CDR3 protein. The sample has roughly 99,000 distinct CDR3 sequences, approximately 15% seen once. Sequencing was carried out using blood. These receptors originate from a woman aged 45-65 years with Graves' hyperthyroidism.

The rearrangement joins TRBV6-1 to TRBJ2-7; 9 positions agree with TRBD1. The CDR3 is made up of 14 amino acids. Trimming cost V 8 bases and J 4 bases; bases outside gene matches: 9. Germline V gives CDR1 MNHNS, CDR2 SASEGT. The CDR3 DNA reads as TGTGCCAGCTTCCGGGACAGGGCACGGTACGAGCAGTACTTC. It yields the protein CASFRDRARYEQYF.

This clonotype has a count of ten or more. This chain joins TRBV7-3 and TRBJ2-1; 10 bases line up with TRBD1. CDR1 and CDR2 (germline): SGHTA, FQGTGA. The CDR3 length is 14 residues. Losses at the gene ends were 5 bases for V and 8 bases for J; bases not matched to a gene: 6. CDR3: CASSPGTGAHEQFF. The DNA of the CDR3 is TGTGCCAGCAGCCCCGGGACAGGGGCTCATGAGCAGTTCTTC.

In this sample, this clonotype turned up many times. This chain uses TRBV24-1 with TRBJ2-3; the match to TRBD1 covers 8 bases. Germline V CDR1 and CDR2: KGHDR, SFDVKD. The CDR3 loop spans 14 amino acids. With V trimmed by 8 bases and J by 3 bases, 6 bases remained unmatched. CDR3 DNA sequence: TGTGCCACCAAAGGACAGGGTATGACAGATACGCAGTATTTT. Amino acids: CATKGQGMTDTQYF.

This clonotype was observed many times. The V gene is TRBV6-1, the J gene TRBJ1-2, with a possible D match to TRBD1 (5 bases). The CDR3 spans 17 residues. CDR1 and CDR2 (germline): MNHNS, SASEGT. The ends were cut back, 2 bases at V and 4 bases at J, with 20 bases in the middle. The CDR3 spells CASSEPDSSTGAYGYTF. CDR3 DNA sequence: TGTGCCAGCAGTGAACCGGACTCCAGCACCGGGGCCTATGGCTACACCTTC.

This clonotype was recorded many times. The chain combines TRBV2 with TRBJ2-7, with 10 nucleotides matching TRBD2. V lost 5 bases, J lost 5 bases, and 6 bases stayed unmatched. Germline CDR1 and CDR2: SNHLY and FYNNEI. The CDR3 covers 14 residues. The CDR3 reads CASSRSGRADEQYF. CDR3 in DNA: TGTGCCAGCAGTCGAAGCGGGAGGGCCGACGAGCAGTACTTC.

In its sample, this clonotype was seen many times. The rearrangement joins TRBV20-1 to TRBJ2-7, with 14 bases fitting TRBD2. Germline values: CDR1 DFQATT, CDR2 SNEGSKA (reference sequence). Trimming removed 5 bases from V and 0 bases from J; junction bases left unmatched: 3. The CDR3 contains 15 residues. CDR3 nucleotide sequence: TGCAGTGCTGACGGACTAGCGGGGGGCTCCTACGAGCAGTACGTC. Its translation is CSADGLAGGSYEQYV.

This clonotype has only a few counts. CDR3 sequence (DNA): TGTGCCAGCAGCTTAGACGTGTCTAGCGGGGGAAAGGAGACCCAGTACTTC. The encoded protein is CASSLDVSSGGKETQYF. J is TRBJ2-5 and V is TRBV11-2, with 10 bases lining up with TRBD2. Germline V CDR1 and CDR2: SGHAT, FQNNGV. Unmatched junction bases numbered 9, after V lost 0 bases and J lost 5 bases. The length of the CDR3 is 17 residues.

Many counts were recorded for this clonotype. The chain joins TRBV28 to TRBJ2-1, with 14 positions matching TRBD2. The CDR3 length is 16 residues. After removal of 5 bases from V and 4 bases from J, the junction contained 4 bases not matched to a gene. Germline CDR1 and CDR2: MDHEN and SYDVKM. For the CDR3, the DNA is TGTGCCAGCAGTACTCGGACTAGCGGGGGGTACAATGAGCAGTTCTTC. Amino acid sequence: CASSTRTSGGYNEQFF.

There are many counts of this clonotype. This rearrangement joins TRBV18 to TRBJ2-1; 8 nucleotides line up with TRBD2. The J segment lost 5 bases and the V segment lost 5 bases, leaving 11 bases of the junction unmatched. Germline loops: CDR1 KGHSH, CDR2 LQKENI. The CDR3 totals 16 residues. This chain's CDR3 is CASSIFVSGSDNEQFF. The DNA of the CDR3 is TGTGCCAGCTCAATCTTCGTAAGCGGGAGCGACAATGAGCAGTTCTTC.

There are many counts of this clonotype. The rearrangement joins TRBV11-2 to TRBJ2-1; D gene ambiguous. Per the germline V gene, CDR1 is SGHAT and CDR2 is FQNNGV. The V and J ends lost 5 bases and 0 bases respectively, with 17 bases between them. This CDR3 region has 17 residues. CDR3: CASSPIAPIRSYNEQFF. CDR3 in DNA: TGTGCCAGCAGCCCGATAGCCCCCATTCGCTCCTACAATGAGCAGTTCTTC.

Written as DNA, the CDR3 is TGTGCCAGCAGCTTAGATTCAGATACGCAGTATTTT. Translating gives CASSLDSDTQYF. The chain has TRBV11-2 and TRBJ2-3; D is uncertain. Germline V gene data show CDR1 as SGHAT and CDR2 as FQNNGV. The length of the CDR3 is 12 residues. V gave up 0 bases and J gave up 4 bases, with 2 bases separating them.

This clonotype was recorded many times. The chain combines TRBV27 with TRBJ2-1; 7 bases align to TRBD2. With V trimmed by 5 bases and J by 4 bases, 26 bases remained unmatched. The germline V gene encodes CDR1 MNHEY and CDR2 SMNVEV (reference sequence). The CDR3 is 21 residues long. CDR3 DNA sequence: TGTGCCAGCAGTCCATGGCCTACTAGCTCGGGGAGGGCCCCTCGATACAATGAGCAGTTCTTC. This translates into CASSPWPTSSGRAPRYNEQFF.

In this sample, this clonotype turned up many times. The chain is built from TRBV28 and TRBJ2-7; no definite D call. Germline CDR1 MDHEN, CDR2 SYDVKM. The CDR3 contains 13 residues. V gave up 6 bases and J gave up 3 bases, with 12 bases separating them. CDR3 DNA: TGTGCCAGCAGGACATCCTCCAACTACGAGCAGTACGTC. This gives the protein CASRTSSNYEQYV.

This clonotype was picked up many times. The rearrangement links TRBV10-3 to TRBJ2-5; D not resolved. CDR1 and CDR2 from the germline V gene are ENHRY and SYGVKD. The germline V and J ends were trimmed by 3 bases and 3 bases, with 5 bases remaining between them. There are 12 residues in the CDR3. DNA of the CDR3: TGTGCCATCAGTGAACGGGAAGAGACCCAGTACTTC. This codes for CAISEREETQYF.

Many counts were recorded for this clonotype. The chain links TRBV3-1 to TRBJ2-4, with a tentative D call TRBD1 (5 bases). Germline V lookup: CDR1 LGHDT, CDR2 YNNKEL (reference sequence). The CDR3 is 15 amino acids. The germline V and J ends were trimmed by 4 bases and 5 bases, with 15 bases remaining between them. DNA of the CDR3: TGTGCCAGCAGCCCACAGGAGTGGTTAGAAAACATTCAGTACTTC. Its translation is CASSPQEWLENIQYF.

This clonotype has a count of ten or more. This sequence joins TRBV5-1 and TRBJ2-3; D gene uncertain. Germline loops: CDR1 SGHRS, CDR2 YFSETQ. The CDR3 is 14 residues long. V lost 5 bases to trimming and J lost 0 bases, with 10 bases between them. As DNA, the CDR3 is TGCGCCAGCAGGGGTGGTGCTAGCACAGATACGCAGTATTTT. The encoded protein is CASRGGASTDTQYF.

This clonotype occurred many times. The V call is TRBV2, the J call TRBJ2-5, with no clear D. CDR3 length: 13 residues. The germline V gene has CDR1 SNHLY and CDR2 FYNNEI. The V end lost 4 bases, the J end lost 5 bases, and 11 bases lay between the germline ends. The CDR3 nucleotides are TGTGCCAGCAGTGTATCCAGGATGGAGACCCAGTACTTC. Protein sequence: CASSVSRMETQYF.

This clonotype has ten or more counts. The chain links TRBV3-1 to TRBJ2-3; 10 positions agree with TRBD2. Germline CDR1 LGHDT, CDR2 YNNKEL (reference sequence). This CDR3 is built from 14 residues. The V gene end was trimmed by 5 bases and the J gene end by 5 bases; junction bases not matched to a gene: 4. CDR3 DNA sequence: TGTGCCAGCAGCTCGCGACTAGCGGGAGATACGCAGTATTTT. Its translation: CASSSRLAGDTQYF.

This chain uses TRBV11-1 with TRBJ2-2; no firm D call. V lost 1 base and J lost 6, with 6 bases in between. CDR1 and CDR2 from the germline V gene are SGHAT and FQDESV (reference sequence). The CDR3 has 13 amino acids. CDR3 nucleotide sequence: TGTGCCAGCAGCTTAGAGGGCGCCGGGGAGCTGTTTTTT. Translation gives CASSLEGAGELFF.

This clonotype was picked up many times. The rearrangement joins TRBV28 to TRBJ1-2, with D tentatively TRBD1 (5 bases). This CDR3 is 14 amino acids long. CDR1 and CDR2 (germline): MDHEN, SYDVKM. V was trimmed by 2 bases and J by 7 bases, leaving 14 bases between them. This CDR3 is CASSLPGLGGGYTF. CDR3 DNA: TGTGCCAGCAGTTTACCGGGGTTGGGGGGTGGCTACACCTTC.

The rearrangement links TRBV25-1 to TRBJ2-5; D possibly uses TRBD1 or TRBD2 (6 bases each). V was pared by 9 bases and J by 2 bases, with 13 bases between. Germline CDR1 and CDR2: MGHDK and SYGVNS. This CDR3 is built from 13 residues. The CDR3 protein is CASRRGSQETQYF. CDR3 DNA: TGTGCCAGTAGGAGGGGGAGTCAAGAGACCCAGTACTTC.

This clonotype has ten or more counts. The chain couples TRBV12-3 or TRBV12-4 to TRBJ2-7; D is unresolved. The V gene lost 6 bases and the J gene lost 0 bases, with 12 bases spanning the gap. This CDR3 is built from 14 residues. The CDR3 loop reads CASRPGRSSYEQYF. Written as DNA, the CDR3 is TGTGCCAGCAGACCTGGACGGAGCTCCTACGAGCAGTACTTC.

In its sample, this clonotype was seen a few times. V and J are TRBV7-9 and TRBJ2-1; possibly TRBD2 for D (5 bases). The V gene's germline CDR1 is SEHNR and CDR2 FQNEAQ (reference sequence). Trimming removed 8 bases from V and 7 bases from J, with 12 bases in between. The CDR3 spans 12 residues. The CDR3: CASDFGGNEQFF. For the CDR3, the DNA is TGTGCCAGCGACTTTGGCGGGAATGAGCAGTTCTTC.

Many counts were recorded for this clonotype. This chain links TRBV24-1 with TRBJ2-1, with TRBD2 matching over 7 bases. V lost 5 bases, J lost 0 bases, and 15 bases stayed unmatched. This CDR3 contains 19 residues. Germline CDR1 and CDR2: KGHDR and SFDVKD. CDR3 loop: CATSAQAGLSGASYNEQFF. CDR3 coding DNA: TGTGCCACCAGTGCGCAAGCTGGGTTGAGCGGGGCCTCCTACAATGAGCAGTTCTTC.

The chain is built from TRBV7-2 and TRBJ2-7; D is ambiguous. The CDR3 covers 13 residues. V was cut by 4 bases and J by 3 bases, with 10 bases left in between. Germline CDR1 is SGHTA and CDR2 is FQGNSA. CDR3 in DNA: TGTGCCAGCAGCTCCCTCACGGACTACGAGCAGTACTTC. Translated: CASSSLTDYEQYF.